Presented here are 23 T cell receptor beta chains from one specimen sequenced in a study of shared clonotypes between healthy human individuals. CD45RO-negative CD8 cells positively selected for CCR7 made up the naive population, which excluded terminally differentiated effector memory CD45RA+ cells. Clones were read by immunoSEQ multiplex PCR, and TCRdb kept only the in-frame ones, dropping some. The sample records 700,000 to 950,000 clones, 95% to 97% being singletons. The material sequenced was naive CD8+ T cells sorted from blood. These receptors all stem from a man aged 25 to 40 in good health.

The rearrangement uses TRBV27 and TRBJ1-2; D gene unclear. CDR1 and CDR2 from the germline V gene are MNHEY and SMNVEV (reference sequence). V lost 3 bases and J lost 2, with 7 bases in between. The CDR3 has 13 residues. CDR3 sequence reads: CASSLAHNYGYTF. CDR3 coding DNA: TGTGCCAGCAGTTTGGCACACAACTATGGCTACACCTTC.

This sequence joins TRBV15 and TRBJ1-5; 7 bases map to TRBD1. The V gene end was trimmed by 1 base and the J gene end by 3 bases; junction bases not matched to a gene: 6. The CDR3 length is 16 residues. Per the germline V gene, CDR1 is LNHNV and CDR2 is YYDKDF (reference sequence). CDR3 loop: CATSRGDRITNQPQHF. In DNA, the CDR3 is TGTGCCACCAGCAGAGGGGACAGAATTACCAATCAGCCCCAGCATTTT.

The genes are TRBV7-8 and TRBJ1-1; TRBD1 is a possible D gene (6 bases). There are 13 residues in the CDR3. The V and J ends lost 2 bases and 5 bases respectively, with 9 bases between them. The germline gives CDR1 SGHVS, CDR2 FQNEAQ. CDR3 DNA sequence: TGTGCCAGCAGCTTAACAGGGCTTACTGAAGCTTTCTTT. Its translation: CASSLTGLTEAFF.

This clone was seen just once. The chain is built from TRBV19 and TRBJ2-2; 7 bases map to TRBD1. Germline V gives CDR1 LNHDA, CDR2 SQIVND (reference sequence). The CDR3 consists of 14 residues. The V gene end was trimmed by 5 bases and the J gene end by 5 bases; junction bases not matched to a gene: 5. The CDR3 DNA is TGTGCCAGTAGTGCATTCAGGGGGACCGGGGAGCTGTTTTTT. Protein: CASSAFRGTGELFF.

The chain links TRBV29-1 to TRBJ2-7, with 14 bases lining up with TRBD2. Trimming cost V 4 bases and J 2 bases; bases outside gene matches: 7. The CDR3 has 16 amino acids. CDR1 and CDR2 (germline): SQVTM, ANQGSEA. CDR3 in amino acids: CSVGGTSGSSTYEQYF. The CDR3 coding sequence is TGCAGCGTTGGGGGGACTAGCGGGAGCAGCACCTACGAGCAGTACTTC.

This chain connects TRBV7-9 to TRBJ2-7; 11 bases align to TRBD1. Trimming cost V 5 bases and J 0 bases; bases outside gene matches: 12. The CDR3 is made up of 18 amino acids. The V gene's germline CDR1 is SEHNR and CDR2 FQNEAQ (reference sequence). The CDR3 sequence is CASSRDRGTGLSSYEQYF. CDR3 DNA: TGTGCCAGCAGCCGGGACAGGGGGACCGGCCTCAGCTCCTACGAGCAGTACTTC.

The chain is built from TRBV14 and TRBJ2-7, with D uncertain. The germline V gene has CDR1 SGHDN and CDR2 FVKESK. This CDR3 spans 12 amino acids. V lost 3 bases and J lost 3, with 6 bases in between. The CDR3 DNA follows: TGTGCCAGCAGCCATTCGTTCTACGAGCAGTACTTC. This sequence encodes CASSHSFYEQYF.

This clone was observed once. This chain links TRBV18 with TRBJ2-7; either TRBD1 or TRBD2 may supply D (5 bases each). V shed 2 bases and J shed 1 base, with 15 bases lying between them. CDR3 length: 16 residues. Germline V gene sequence: CDR1 KGHSH, CDR2 LQKENI. The CDR3 sequence is CASSPVGESPSYEQYF. The CDR3 DNA follows: TGTGCCAGCTCACCAGTGGGGGAGAGTCCTTCCTACGAGCAGTACTTC.

The V gene is TRBV4-1, the J gene TRBJ2-7; 8 bases fit TRBD1. V lost 3 bases, J lost 5 bases, and 9 bases stayed unmatched. The CDR3 totals 15 residues. Per the germline V gene, CDR1 is MGHRA and CDR2 is YSYEKL. Written as DNA, the CDR3 is TGCGCCAGCAGCCACCGGACAGGGTCAAGCGACGAGCAGTACTTC. This translates into CASSHRTGSSDEQYF.

The chain carries TRBV30 and TRBJ2-7; the D is unclear. Trimming left V 4 bases short and J 3 bases short, with 16 bases between. The CDR3 covers 14 residues. The germline V gene encodes CDR1 GTSNPN and CDR2 SVGIG (reference sequence). The CDR3 DNA sequence: TGTGCCTGGACCTCTCCTGCAGCGAACTACGAGCAGTACTTC. Translation: CAWTSPAANYEQYF.

This chain uses TRBV7-9 with TRBJ1-1; 7 nucleotides match TRBD1. The CDR3 loop spans 16 amino acids. CDR1 is SEHNR and CDR2 is FQNEAQ in the germline V gene (reference sequence). V dropped 4 bases and J dropped 1; count of bases not matched to a gene: 9. The CDR3 nucleotides read TGTGCCAGCAGCTCCATACAGGGGACGGCGAACACTGAAGCTTTCTTT. The encoded protein is CASSSIQGTANTEAFF.

V is TRBV6-6 and J is TRBJ2-7; 8 bases are a match to TRBD2. Germline-derived CDR1 and CDR2 are MNHNY and SVGAGI (reference sequence). The CDR3 loop spans 14 amino acids. The J segment lost 2 bases and the V segment lost 5 bases, leaving 5 bases of the junction unmatched. The CDR3 region has the DNA TGTGCCAGCAGTAATCGGGAGGGACCCTACGAGCAGTACTTC. Its protein product is CASSNREGPYEQYF.

The chain combines TRBV7-9 with TRBJ2-1; D might be TRBD2 (5 bases). Trimming shortened V by 5 bases and J by 4 bases, and 12 bases separated the two germline ends. Per the germline V gene, CDR1 is SEHNR and CDR2 is FQNEAQ (reference sequence). There are 14 residues in the CDR3. Written as DNA, the CDR3 is TGTGCCAGCAGCGTGACGACTAATTACAATGAGCAGTTCTTC. Translated, it gives CASSVTTNYNEQFF.

The V gene is TRBV7-8, the J gene TRBJ2-3, with a tentative D call TRBD1 (6 bases). Trimming removed 5 bases at V and 3 bases at J, with 21 bases between. Per germline, CDR1 SGHVS and CDR2 FQNEAQ. This CDR3 comprises 17 residues. The CDR3 loop reads CASSPSREGVTTDTQYF. The CDR3 coding sequence is TGTGCCAGCAGCCCTTCGCGAGAGGGGGTAACGACAGATACGCAGTATTTT.

The chain uses TRBV19 and TRBJ1-5; tentatively, D is TRBD1 (6 bases). The germline V and J ends were trimmed by 4 bases and 1 base, with 14 bases remaining between them. This CDR3 contains 16 residues. CDR1 is LNHDA, CDR2 SQIVND, per germline (reference sequence). CDR3 sequence reads: CASSSTGLGSNQPQHF. In DNA, the CDR3 is TGTGCCAGTAGTAGTACAGGGCTAGGGAGCAATCAGCCCCAGCATTTT.

The chain combines TRBV7-2 with TRBJ2-7, with TRBD1 as a possible D gene (5 bases). The V end lost 5 bases, the J end lost 6 bases, and 17 bases lay between the germline ends. This CDR3 region has 14 residues. Germline V CDR1 and CDR2: SGHTA, FQGNSA. The CDR3 loop reads CASSPGWLVGEQYF. CDR3 nucleotide sequence: TGTGCCAGCAGCCCAGGGTGGCTAGTAGGCGAGCAGTACTTC. The full variable domain, with the rest looked up from reference TRBV7-2 and TRBJ2-7, is GAGVSQSPSNKVTEKGKDVELRCDPISGHTALYWYRQSLGQGLEFLIYFQGNSAPDKSGLPSDRFSAERTGGSVSTLTIQRTQQEDSAVYLCASSPGWLVGEQYFGPGTRLTVT.

The chain has TRBV7-8 and TRBJ1-5; TRBD1 agrees at 8 bases. The CDR3 is 15 residues long. V gave up 5 bases and J gave up 1 base; unmatched junction bases: 4. Per the germline V gene, CDR1 is SGHVS and CDR2 is FQNEAQ. CDR3 bases: TGTGCCAGCAGCCTCCGGACAGGGAGCAATCAGCCCCAGCATTTT. It specifies CASSLRTGSNQPQHF.

The chain joins TRBV6-1 to TRBJ1-1; no definite D call. The V gene's germline CDR1 is MNHNS and CDR2 SASEGT. Trimming shortened V by 3 bases and J by 3 bases, and 14 bases separated the two germline ends. This CDR3 has 15 amino acids. Written as DNA, the CDR3 is TGTGCCAGCAGTGAGAGGAGGGTCTGGGACACTGAAGCTTTCTTT. It encodes CASSERRVWDTEAFF.

Remarks on this clone: Other DNA sequences in the same sample also yield this CDR3. The chain uses TRBV10-2 and TRBJ2-5; weak D call: TRBD1 (6 bases). Trimming took off 0 bases at V and 1 base at J, with 6 bases between the two ends. The CDR3 has 14 residues. CDR1 is WSHSY and CDR2 is SAAADI in the germline V gene. The CDR3 sequence: CASSESGGQETQYF. The DNA for the CDR3 is TGCGCCAGCAGTGAGTCAGGGGGCCAAGAGACCCAGTACTTC.

This chain uses TRBV7-9 with TRBJ2-1; TRBD2 might be the D (5 bases). Germline CDR1 SEHNR, CDR2 FQNEAQ (reference sequence). This CDR3 spans 15 amino acids. V lost 4 bases and J 5 bases, leaving 15 bases between the germline ends. CDR3: CASSSGLSANNEQFF. CDR3 nucleotide sequence: TGTGCCAGCAGCTCCGGACTTTCCGCTAACAATGAGCAGTTCTTC.

This clone was detected only a few times. The rearrangement links TRBV9 to TRBJ2-3, with TRBD2 matching 14 bases. Trimming cost V 3 bases and J 6 bases; bases outside gene matches: 9. The CDR3 runs to 17 residues. CDR1 SGDLS and CDR2 YYNGEE come from the germline V gene. CDR3 region: CASSGMGTSGSMDTQYF. The CDR3 DNA follows: TGTGCCAGCAGCGGGATGGGGACTAGCGGGAGTATGGATACGCAGTATTTT. The variable domain in full, with the rest retrieved from reference TRBV9 and TRBJ2-3, is DSGVTQTPKHLITATGQRVTLRCSPRSGDLSVYWYQQSLDQGLQFLIQYYNGEERAKGNILERFSAQQFPDLHSELNLSSLELGDSALYFCASSGMGTSGSMDTQYFGPGTRLTVL.

The V and J genes are TRBV10-3 and TRBJ2-3, with TRBD2 matching 11 bases. With V trimmed by 5 bases and J by 0 bases, 4 bases remained unmatched. The CDR3 covers 16 residues. From germline, CDR1 is ENHRY and CDR2 SYGVKD. The CDR3: CAISKGLAESTDTQYF. The CDR3 nucleotides read TGTGCCATCAGTAAGGGACTAGCGGAGAGCACAGATACGCAGTATTTT.

The rearrangement uses TRBV13 and TRBJ2-2; 13 bases align to TRBD2. Trimming at V came to 5 bases and at J to 3 bases, leaving 9 bases not matched to a gene. The CDR3 runs 18 residues. Germline V CDR1 and CDR2: PRHDT, FYEKMQ (reference sequence). The CDR3 spells CASSDSLAGGPDTGELFF. DNA for the CDR3: TGTGCCAGCAGCGACTCACTAGCGGGAGGGCCTGACACCGGGGAGCTGTTTTTT.